This is a list of T cell receptor beta chains from one sample in a study of T cells in Graves' hyperthyroidism and ophthalmopathy. MiXCR, applied by TCRdb to the multiplex PCR reads, yields one record per CDR3 protein. The table lists approximately 640,000 distinct CDR3 sequences, around 15% of them singletons. The sequenced material came from blood. These receptors all stem from a woman in her twenties or thirties with Graves' hyperthyroidism. Each CDR3 is given with its conserved first and last residue. D genes are given only for firm matches. The size entry is marked missing in some rows and otherwise reads once, few, many or a size class.

D	V	J	size	CDR3	DNA
NA	TRBV19	TRBJ2-7	few	CASGETTSSYEQYF	TGTGCCAGTGGCGAGACAACGAGCTCCTACGAGCAGTACTTC
NA	TRBV29-1	TRBJ2-7	NA	CSVVRGASVYEQYF	TGCAGCGTTGTTCGGGGGGCTAGTGTCTACGAGCAGTACTTC
NA	TRBV2	TRBJ2-3	many	CARKQGNTDTQYF	TGTGCCAGAAAACAGGGTAACACAGATACGCAGTATTTT
NA	TRBV7-8	TRBJ1-5	few	CASSFRATGNQPQHF	TGTGCCAGCAGCTTTAGGGCCACGGGCAATCAGCCCCAGCATTTT
NA	TRBV12-5	TRBJ2-7	few	CASGFSGYEQYF	TGTGCTAGTGGTTTCAGCGGCTACGAGCAGTACTTC
TRBD2	TRBV11-2	TRBJ2-1	NA	CASSSNRRGTSGRAREQFF	TGTGCCAGCAGCTCAAACCGGCGGGGGACTAGCGGGAGGGCTCGGGAGCAGTTCTTC
NA	TRBV5-1	TRBJ2-7	many	CARKLGEPYEQYF	TGCGCCAGGAAATTGGGGGAACCCTACGAGCAGTACTTC
TRBD1	TRBV28	TRBJ2-1	few	CASSSIRDSDYNEQFF	TGTGCCAGCAGTTCCATCCGGGACAGTGACTACAATGAGCAGTTCTTC
NA	TRBV3-1	TRBJ1-5	many	CASSRSGNQPQHF	TGTGCCAGCAGCCGATCAGGGAATCAGCCCCAGCATTTT
NA	TRBV20-1	TRBJ2-7	many	CSARSRDEQYF	TGCAGTGCTAGAAGCAGGGACGAGCAGTACTTC
NA	TRBV11-2	TRBJ2-5	NA	CASSLVGSFGETQYF	TGTGCCAGCAGCTTAGTGGGATCCTTTGGCGAGACCCAGTACTTC
NA	TRBV5-8	TRBJ1-5	many	CASSPRWAVNNQPQHF	TGTGCCAGCAGCCCGCGATGGGCGGTGAACAATCAGCCCCAGCATTTT
TRBD2	TRBV19	TRBJ2-7	few	CASSIGGGSGSYEQYF	TGTGCCAGTAGTATAGGGGGCGGGAGTGGTTCCTACGAGCAGTACTTC
TRBD2	TRBV30	TRBJ2-4	NA	CAWSNLGTSGSQNIQYF	TGTGCCTGGAGCAATCTCGGGACTAGCGGGAGCCAAAACATTCAGTACTTC
NA	TRBV28	TRBJ2-7	many	CASSLGGTEDYEQYF	TGTGCCAGCAGCCTAGGGGGGACGGAAGACTACGAGCAGTACTTC
NA	TRBV6-6	TRBJ1-3	few	CASSYSVNSGNTIYF	TGTGCCAGCAGTTACTCGGTTAACTCTGGAAACACCATATATTTT
TRBD2	TRBV5-6	TRBJ2-5	many	CASSFATSGRETQYF	TGTGCCAGCAGCTTTGCGACTAGCGGGAGGGAGACCCAGTACTTC
TRBD2	TRBV4-1	TRBJ2-1	few	CASSQGPLAGAYNEQFF	TGCGCCAGCAGCCAAGGCCCGCTAGCGGGAGCCTACAATGAGCAGTTCTTC
NA	TRBV11-3	TRBJ1-1	NA	CASSWRRGGNTEAFF	TGTGCCAGCAGCTGGAGGAGGGGGGGTAACACTGAAGCTTTCTTT
TRBD2	TRBV2	TRBJ2-7	few	CASRELLAEIYEQYF	TGTGCCAGCAGGGAATTACTAGCGGAAATCTACGAGCAGTACTTC
NA	TRBV19	TRBJ2-7	NA	CASSIALRDEQHF	TGTGCCAGTAGTATAGCCCTCAGGGACGAGCAGCACTTC
TRBD2	TRBV28	TRBJ2-5	few	CASSSRLAGKDIQYF	TGTGCCAGCAGTTCACGACTAGCGGGAAAGGACATACAGTACTTC
TRBD1	TRBV11-2	TRBJ2-7	many	CASSFGTGAYEQYF	TGTGCCAGCAGTTTCGGGACAGGGGCCTACGAGCAGTACTTC
NA	TRBV2	TRBJ2-1	few	CASMGFSLGSYNEQFF	TGTGCCAGCATGGGGTTCTCCTTGGGCTCCTACAATGAGCAGTTCTTC
NA	TRBV28	TRBJ2-4	many	CASSFGGTQAKNIQYF	TGTGCCAGCAGTTTTGGGGGGACACAAGCCAAAAACATTCAGTACTTC
NA	TRBV5-5	TRBJ2-7	many	CASSLDTGISYEQYF	TGTGCCAGCAGCTTGGATACAGGGATATCCTACGAGCAGTACTTC
TRBD1	TRBV11-3	TRBJ2-7	many	CASSRVLLDRRSYEQYF	TGTGCCAGCAGCAGAGTACTACTGGACAGGAGGTCCTACGAGCAGTACTTC
NA	TRBV29-1	TRBJ1-2	NA	CSVPTGIYGYTF	TGCAGCGTTCCAACAGGGATCTATGGCTACACCTTC
TRBD1	TRBV5-6	TRBJ1-5	NA	CASSRRDRGSQPQHF	TGTGCCAGCAGCCGCCGGGACAGGGGTAGTCAGCCCCAGCATTTT
NA	TRBV3-1	TRBJ2-4	many	CASSLRRNLAKNIQYF	TGTGCCAGCAGCCTTAGGCGAAACCTAGCCAAAAACATTCAGTACTTC
NA	TRBV7-9	TRBJ2-3	few	CASTYSTDTQYF	TGTGCCAGCACCTACAGCACAGATACGCAGTATTTT
TRBD1	TRBV6-1	TRBJ1-5	many	CASSWDRHSNQPQHF	TGTGCCAGCAGTTGGGACAGGCATAGCAATCAGCCCCAGCATTTT
TRBD2	TRBV20-1	TRBJ2-7	many	CSARLSGRDEQYF	TGCAGTGCTAGGCTTAGCGGGAGGGACGAGCAGTACTTC
NA	TRBV7-2	TRBJ2-1	many	CASSLGLALDEQFF	TGTGCCAGCAGCTTAGGCCTAGCACTCGATGAGCAGTTCTTC
TRBD2	TRBV7-3	TRBJ2-3	few	CANSSLETPGRESPDTQYF	TGTGCCAACAGCTCCCTGGAGACACCCGGGCGGGAGAGTCCAGATACGCAGTATTTT
NA	TRBV3-1	TRBJ2-7	NA	CASSQRVGPRGSYEQYF	TGTGCCAGCAGCCAGAGAGTTGGTCCGCGAGGAAGCTACGAGCAGTACTTC
TRBD2	TRBV28	TRBJ2-1	NA	CASSSPIAGVHGNEQFF	TGTGCCAGCAGCTCTCCCATAGCGGGAGTGCACGGCAATGAGCAGTTCTTC
NA	TRBV7-9	TRBJ1-1	few	CASSPNPRRGAFF	TGTGCCAGCAGTCCAAACCCTCGGAGAGGGGCTTTCTTT
NA	TRBV19	TRBJ2-7	NA	CASSIDGEQYF	TGTGCCAGTAGTATAGACGGCGAGCAGTACTTC
NA	TRBV14	TRBJ2-7	NA	CASSQNREYYEQYF	TGTGCCAGCAGCCAAAATCGGGAGTACTACGAGCAGTACTTC
NA	TRBV20-1	TRBJ2-1	NA	CSVRSGASYNEQFF	TGCAGTGTAAGGTCGGGGGCATCCTACAATGAGCAGTTCTTC
NA	TRBV7-9	TRBJ2-1	NA	CASSLASSETEQFF	TGTGCCAGCAGCTTAGCCTCTAGCGAAACTGAGCAGTTCTTC
TRBD2	TRBV20-1	TRBJ2-7	many	CSASRQPGLAHEQYF	TGCAGTGCTAGTCGACAACCGGGACTAGCGCACGAGCAGTACTTC
NA	TRBV6-1	TRBJ2-1	many	CALGVHPVYNEQFF	TGTGCTCTCGGGGTACATCCGGTCTACAATGAGCAGTTCTTC
NA	TRBV5-1	TRBJ2-1	many	CASEGGLSYNEQFF	TGCGCCAGCGAGGGAGGCCTCTCCTACAATGAGCAGTTCTTC
TRBD2	TRBV12-3/TRBV12-4	TRBJ2-5	many	CASSPSRLAVQETQYF	TGTGCCAGCAGTCCCTCACGACTAGCGGTACAAGAGACCCAGTACTTC
TRBD2	TRBV18	TRBJ2-5	few	CASSPPGVAGQETQYF	TGTGCCAGCTCACCTCCCGGGGTAGCGGGACAAGAGACCCAGTACTTC
TRBD2	TRBV7-2	TRBJ2-1	many	CASSLWTSGVEQFF	TGTGCCAGCAGCTTATGGACTAGCGGCGTTGAGCAGTTCTTC
NA	TRBV20-1	TRBJ2-7	few	CSARPQGGTYEQYF	TGCAGTGCTAGGCCCCAAGGGGGGACCTACGAGCAGTACTTC
NA	TRBV29-1	TRBJ1-2	NA	CSVESGTNYGYTF	TGCAGCGTTGAGTCCGGAACCAACTATGGCTACACCTTC
NA	TRBV6-5	TRBJ2-7	few	CASSSYTFGRRNQSYEQYF	TGTGCCAGCAGTTCTTATACTTTTGGCCGGCGGAACCAGTCCTACGAGCAGTACTTC
NA	TRBV18	TRBJ2-2	many	CASSPPGNTGELFF	TGTGCCAGCTCACCCCCAGGGAACACCGGGGAGCTGTTTTTT
NA	TRBV20-1	TRBJ2-3	many	CSARDTDTQYF	TGCAGTGCCAGAGACACAGATACGCAGTATTTT
NA	TRBV3-2	TRBJ2-1	NA	CASSQKRGLASYNEQFF	TGTGCCAGCAGCCAAAAAAGGGGGCTAGCTTCCTACAATGAGCAGTTCTTC
NA	TRBV7-3	TRBJ2-1	few	CASSLDGLVNEQFF	TGTGCCAGCAGCTTAGACGGTCTAGTCAATGAGCAGTTCTTC